The 12 T cell receptor beta chains in this list originate from one sample, sequenced in a study of T cells in localized non-small cell lung cancer. Assay used: immunoSEQ multiplex PCR; TCRdb lists only in-frame clones, some missing. The data hold approximately 4,500 clones, with around 92% observed a single time. The sequences come from peripheral blood, collected before any cancer treatment. These receptors originate from a woman between 40 and 69 years old with stage I lung adenocarcinoma.

The genes are TRBV18 and TRBJ1-4; 9 nucleotides line up with TRBD1. V dropped 5 bases and J dropped 8; count of bases not matched to a gene: 12. CDR1 and CDR2 (germline): KGHSH, LQKENI. CDR3 length equals 16 residues. The CDR3 coding sequence is TGTGCCAGCTCAAAGAACCCCGGGACAGGGCGCGAAAAACTGTTTTTT. Its translation: CASSKNPGTGREKLFF.

This chain connects TRBV11-3 to TRBJ2-7; maybe TRBD2 (5 bases). CDR1 SGHNT and CDR2 YENEEA come from the germline V gene. Trimming cost V 5 bases and J 3 bases, with 20 bases left between them. The CDR3 consists of 16 residues. DNA for the CDR3: TGTGCCAGCAGCATCCTGGGGTGGGAGAAGGACTACGAGCAGTACTTC. As protein: CASSILGWEKDYEQYF. The whole variable domain, filled in from reference TRBV11-3 and TRBJ2-7, reads EAGVVQSPRYKIIEKKQPVAFWCNPISGHNTLYWYLQNLGQGPELLIRYENEEAVDDSQLPKDRFSAERLKGVDSTLKIQPAELGDSAVYLCASSILGWEKDYEQYFGPGTRLTVT.

This clone was picked up one time. The genes are TRBV28 and TRBJ2-1; possibly TRBD1 or TRBD2 for D (5 bases each). V shed 1 base and J shed 3 bases, with 19 bases lying between them. CDR3 size: 18 residues. Germline V gene lookup returns CDR1 MDHEN and CDR2 SYDVKM. CDR3 amino acids: CASSLYLAGTDNYNEQFF. Written as DNA, the CDR3 is TGTGCCAGCAGTTTATACCTAGCCGGGACGGATAACTACAATGAGCAGTTCTTC.

The CDR3 nucleotides are TGTGCCAGCAGCTTAGGGTACACTGAAGCTTTCTTT. Amino acid sequence: CASSLGYTEAFF. The chain carries TRBV7-8 and TRBJ1-1; no definite D call. CDR1 SGHVS and CDR2 FQNEAQ come from the germline V gene. The V and J ends lost 1 base and 3 bases respectively, with 3 bases between them. The CDR3 runs 12 residues.

The J gene is TRBJ1-1, the V gene TRBV29-1; the D gene is possibly TRBD1 (5 bases). Deletions cut 5 bases from V and 7 bases from J, with 17 bases between. CDR3 length: 13 residues. CDR1 is SQVTM and CDR2 is ANQGSEA in the germline V gene. The CDR3 region is CSVQKQAGGEAFF. CDR3 bases: TGCAGCGTTCAGAAACAGGCCGGAGGTGAAGCTTTCTTT. The whole variable domain, filled in from reference TRBV29-1 and TRBJ1-1, reads SAVISQKPSRDICQRGTSLTIQCQVDSQVTMMFWYRQQPGQSLTLIATANQGSEATYESGFVIDKFPISRPNLTFSTLTVSNMSPEDSSIYLCSVQKQAGGEAFFGQGTRLTVV.

The chain combines TRBV6-6 with TRBJ2-3, with a tentative D call TRBD1 (6 bases). This CDR3 has 13 amino acids. Trimming shortened V by 6 bases and J by 1 base, and 8 bases separated the two germline ends. Germline lookup yields CDR1 MNHNY and CDR2 SVGAGI (reference sequence). CDR3 in amino acids: CASRSGGTDTQYF. The CDR3 DNA reads TGTGCCAGCAGATCAGGGGGCACAGATACGCAGTATTTT.

The chain joins TRBV18 to TRBJ2-7, with TRBD2 matching over 8 bases. The germline gives CDR1 KGHSH, CDR2 LQKENI. This CDR3 has 17 amino acids. Germline trimming cut 6 bases from V and 2 bases from J; bases unmatched to any gene: 15. The CDR3 DNA reads TGTGCCAGCTCCCATACTGAAATTAGCGGGAACCCCTACGAGCAGTACTTC. Translation: CASSHTEISGNPYEQYF.

V usage is TRBV19 and J usage is TRBJ2-7, with D uncertain. Germline CDR1 and CDR2: LNHDA and SQIVND (reference sequence). V lost 3 bases, J lost 2 bases, and 11 bases lay in between. CDR3 length equals 14 residues. CDR3 protein: CASSISLRTYEQYF. In nucleotides, the CDR3 is TGTGCCAGTAGTATCTCACTACGCACCTACGAGCAGTACTTC.

The chain has TRBV6-5 and TRBJ2-3; D is unresolved. V lost 0 bases to trimming and J lost 2 bases, with 6 bases between them. The CDR3 runs 14 residues. The germline CDR1 and CDR2 sequences are MNHEY and SVGAGI. Here the CDR3 DNA reads TGTGCCAGCAGTTACTCCTACGCCACAGATACGCAGTATTTT. Amino acid sequence: CASSYSYATDTQYF.

This sequence joins TRBV10-1 and TRBJ2-7; 8 bases align to TRBD1. From germline, CDR1 is WNHNN and CDR2 SYGVQD (reference sequence). The CDR3 extends over 16 amino acids. V shed 9 bases, J shed 7 bases, and the junction held 20 bases outside the gene matches. The CDR3 nucleotides read TGCGCCAGTCAAGCCCCCAGGGGGCGCAAGGTCGAGGAGCAGTACTTC. This translates into CASQAPRGRKVEEQYF.

The chain combines TRBV20-1 with TRBJ2-5, with D possibly matching TRBD2 (6 bases). The CDR3 contains 11 residues. Germline loops: CDR1 DFQATT, CDR2 SNEGSKA (reference sequence). Trimming removed 6 bases at V and 4 bases at J, with 9 bases between. CDR3 residues: CSARDLETQYF. For the CDR3, the DNA is TGCAGTGCGCGGGATTTAGAGACCCAGTACTTC.

CDR3 nucleotide sequence: TGTGCCAGCAGTGCCTCAGGGAGCACCGGGGAGCTGTTTTTT. Translating it yields CASSASGSTGELFF. The chain carries TRBV6-4 and TRBJ2-2; the D call may be TRBD1 or TRBD2 (5 bases each). V dropped 4 bases and J dropped 4 bases, with 10 bases sitting between them. This CDR3 has 14 amino acids. From germline, CDR1 is MRHNA and CDR2 SNTAGT.